The rows below give T cell receptor beta chains drawn from one sample of a study of response to subunit inactivated influenza vaccine. MiXCR, run by TCRdb on the RT-PCR reads, gives a single entry per CDR3 protein. This sample yields just under 250,000 distinct CDR3 sequences, of which about 12% are seen a single time; 7.8% belongs to the top ten. Sequenced material: non-naive T cells sorted from PBMCs, taken less than 15 days before vaccination. The receptors originated from a man aged 50 or older who received an inactivated influenza vaccine. CDR3s include the opening cysteine and the closing phenylalanine or tryptophan. Each record gives: clone size, D gene, J gene, V gene, CDR3 DNA, CDR3 protein. The D gene is left open where the match is weak. The size field is filled for only some rows; it gives once, few, many or a size class.

>few|TRBD2|TRBJ2-1|TRBV29-1
TGCAGCGTTGGGACTAGCGGGAGTCGGAATGAGCAGTTCTTC
CSVGTSGSRNEQFF
>-|TRBD2|TRBJ2-6|TRBV5-1
TGCGCCAGCAGCTTGAACGGGGGGGGTGGGGCCAACGTCCTGACTTTC
CASSLNGGGGANVLTF
>-|-|TRBJ1-1|TRBV7-8
TGTGCCAGCAGCTTAGAACCCGTGGGGGCTGAAGCTTTCTTT
CASSLEPVGAEAFF
>-|TRBD2|TRBJ2-5|TRBV2
TGTGCCAGCAGCGGCGCGCGGGGGGGCCTGGGGGAGACCCAGTACTTC
CASSGARGGLGETQYF
>many|TRBD1|TRBJ2-1|TRBV6-5
TGTGCCAGCAGCGAAGGGACAGCCCAGTTCTTC
CASSEGTAQFF
>-|TRBD2|TRBJ2-1|TRBV7-7
TGTGCTAGCAGCTTAGTGCGGGGGGGGCAGTTCTTC
CASSLVRGGQFF
>many|TRBD1|TRBJ2-7|TRBV5-5
TGTGCCAGCAGCAGGGACAGACTTTACGAGCAGTACTTC
CASSRDRLYEQYF
>few|TRBD1|TRBJ2-1|TRBV7-9
TGTGCCAGCAGCGCATACGCAGGGGGTTCCTACAATGAGCAGTTCTTC
CASSAYAGGSYNEQFF
>-|-|TRBJ2-3|TRBV6-1
TGTGCCAGCACTGGGGCGGCAGATACGCAGTATTTT
CASTGAADTQYF
>few|TRBD2|TRBJ2-1|TRBV10-3
TGTGCCATAGAGAGGGCGAATGGGGAGGGACCTAGCAATGAGCAGTTCTTC
CAIERANGEGPSNEQFF
>-|TRBD1|TRBJ1-2|TRBV29-1
TGCAGCGTTGAAGCGGACAGGGTCAACTATGGCTACACCTTC
CSVEADRVNYGYTF
>few|TRBD1|TRBJ2-7|TRBV3-1
TGTGCCAGCAGCCGGAAGCCGGGACAGGACTCCTACGAGCAGTACTTC
CASSRKPGQDSYEQYF
>-|-|TRBJ1-2|TRBV19
TGTGCCTCATCCGGGTCTAACTATGGCTACACCTTC
CASSGSNYGYTF
>few|-|TRBJ1-4|TRBV15
TGTGCCACCAGCAGAGATCACGGGGTCTTGGATGAAAAACTGTTTTTT
CATSRDHGVLDEKLFF
>many|-|TRBJ2-7|TRBV13
TGTGCCAGCAGCTTAGAGGGCGAGCAGTACTTC
CASSLEGEQYF
>-|-|TRBJ2-2|TRBV24-1
TGTGCCACCAGTGATTACCGGGAGAGCTTCGGGGAGCTGTTTTTT
CATSDYRESFGELFF
>few|-|TRBJ1-1|TRBV12-3/TRBV12-4
TGTGCCAGCAGGGGACACGCGAACACTGAAGCTTTCTTT
CASRGHANTEAFF
>few|-|TRBJ2-1|TRBV29-1
TGCAGCGTTGATGCGATTCGACAGGAGTCCTACAATGAGCAGTTCTTC
CSVDAIRQESYNEQFF
>many|TRBD1|TRBJ2-1|TRBV2
TGTGCCAGCAAAGGGGACAGCTCCTACAATGAGCAGTTCTTC
CASKGDSSYNEQFF
>many|-|TRBJ2-7|TRBV10-3
TGTGCCATCAGTGAATTGGGGCAGGGCTCCTACGAGCAGTACTTC
CAISELGQGSYEQYF